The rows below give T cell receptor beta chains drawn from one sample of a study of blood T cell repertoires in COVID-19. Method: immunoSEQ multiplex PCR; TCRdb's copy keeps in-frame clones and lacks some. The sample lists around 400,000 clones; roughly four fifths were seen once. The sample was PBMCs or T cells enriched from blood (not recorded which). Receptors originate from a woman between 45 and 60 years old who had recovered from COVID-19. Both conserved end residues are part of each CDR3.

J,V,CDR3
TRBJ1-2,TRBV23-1,CASRPLGQGVTGYTF
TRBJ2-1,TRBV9,CASSAIPLLAGSYNEQFF
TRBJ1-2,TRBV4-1,CASSQDIGRDYGYTF
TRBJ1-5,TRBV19,CASLRTGGNQPQHF
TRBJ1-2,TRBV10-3,CAISESESAPKSGIGYTF
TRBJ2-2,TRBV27,CASTVGIAGVAGELFF
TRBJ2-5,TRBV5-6,CASSLSPSGGLETQYF
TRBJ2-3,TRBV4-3,CASSQRLAGGYADTQYF
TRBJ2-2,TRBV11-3,CASSSRELNTGELFF
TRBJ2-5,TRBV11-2,CASSPTLSGMETQYF
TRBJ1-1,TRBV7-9,CASSSRQGESAFF
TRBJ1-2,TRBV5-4,CASSSTSGGYTF
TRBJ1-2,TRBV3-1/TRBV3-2,CASSLQTGKRYGYTF
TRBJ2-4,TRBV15,CATSRDRSIQYF
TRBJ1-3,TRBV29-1,CSVEDRSGSGNTIYF
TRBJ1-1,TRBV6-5,CASLQGLETEAFF
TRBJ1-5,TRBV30,CAWSVQRGQPQHF
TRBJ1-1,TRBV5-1,CASSLSNPTEAFF
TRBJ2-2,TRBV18,CASSPPIEAGELFF
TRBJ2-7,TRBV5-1,CASSLETSGRAEQYF
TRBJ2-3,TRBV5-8,CASSLGAGRTDTQYF
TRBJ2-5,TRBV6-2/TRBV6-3,CASSYDEGGRGGQYF
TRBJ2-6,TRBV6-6,CASNNNPGANVLTF
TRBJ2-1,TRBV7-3,CASSPSSYNEQFF
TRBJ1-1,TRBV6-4,CASSATGGRGEAFF
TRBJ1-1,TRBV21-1,CASSKIGGGPSTEAFF
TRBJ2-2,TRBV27,CASGWGRNTGELFF
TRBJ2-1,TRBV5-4,CASSFRTGKAYNEQFF
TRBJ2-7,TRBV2,CASSPGTGNYEQYF
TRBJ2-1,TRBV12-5,CASGPGTGIVNEQFF
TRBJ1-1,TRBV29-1,CSAGGEMNTEAFF
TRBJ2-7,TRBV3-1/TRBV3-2,CASSLGQVNEQYF
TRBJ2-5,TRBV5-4,CASSSGTGYQETQYF
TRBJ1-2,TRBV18,CASSPPQGSIDGYTF
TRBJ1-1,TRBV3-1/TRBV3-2,CASSQPAGGVTEAFF
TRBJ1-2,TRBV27,CATRAGANGYTF
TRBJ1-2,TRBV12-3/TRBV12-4,CATTTGSNYGYTF
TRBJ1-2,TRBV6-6,CASSRFGTGGGRNYGYTF
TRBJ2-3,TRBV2,CASSAVAGLTDTQYF
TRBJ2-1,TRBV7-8,CASSLDSGLSSYNEQFF
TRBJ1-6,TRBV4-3,CASSQDSGGDSPLHF
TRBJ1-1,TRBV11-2,CASSLVRGGGTEAFF
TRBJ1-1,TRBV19,CARPDCRTEAFF
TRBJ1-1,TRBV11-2,CASSATAMGTEAFF
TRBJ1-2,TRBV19,CASSTRDRSDYGYTF
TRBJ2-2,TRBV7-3,CASSRTLAGFAGELFF
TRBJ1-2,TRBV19,CASSPGRGYYGYTF
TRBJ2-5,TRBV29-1,CSVEVGGPETQYF
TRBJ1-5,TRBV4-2,CASSQDVNRGKNSNQPQHF
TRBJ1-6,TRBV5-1,CASSPGQAYNSPLHF
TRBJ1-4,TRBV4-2,CASSQLFGTGDEKLFF
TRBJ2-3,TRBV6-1,CASSDSGADTQYF
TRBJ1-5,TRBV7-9,CASSLGLFEPQHF
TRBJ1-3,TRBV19,CASSIWEAGNGNTIYF
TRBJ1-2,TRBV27,CASSGGQGNVYGYTF
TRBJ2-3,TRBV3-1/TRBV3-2,CASSPLQRGDTDTQYF
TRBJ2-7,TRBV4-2,CASSQEGAGVTYEQYF